This T cell receptor (beta chain) was retrieved from a study of shared clonotypes between healthy human individuals (dated by TCRdb to 2020 to 2022). With respect to the entire study: A couple of women and a few men aged 18 to 49 years were included in the cohort. For each donor, three plates each were used for CD4 naive and CD4 memory, two plates were used for CD8 naive, and one plate was used for CD8 memory. Leukapheresis yielded between about 0.9 and 9 billion PBMCs per donor. Different laboratories and diverse techniques were used to prepare libraries and sequence TCR repertoires, to increase sequencing depth and limit assay-specific biases. To estimate repertoire size and how much clonotypes are shared between individuals, the study performed deep sequencing of blood TCR repertoires from 4 to 6 healthy adults. Study-wide findings and limitations: Sampling was limited to blood, and TCR repertoires in tissue likely differ from TCR repertoires in blood. Across four donors, approximately 5% of naive CD4, roughly 3.5% of naive CD8, under 2.5% of memory CD4, and approximately 0.4% of memory CD8 clonotypes were shared. Clonotypes shared by all four sorted-subset donors showed higher generation probabilities than non-shared clonotypes. Rarefaction of sorted-subset datasets indicated incomplete sequencing despite the large sequencing depth. Estimated clonotype richness was generally larger for naive than for memory subsets. Pairwise subsampling led to the expectation that sequencing depth would affect the degree of clonotype sharing among donors. Because the study included only a small number of donors, the genetic and exposure-history diversity represented was limited.

Using the deep immunoSEQ assay, multiplex PCR amplified TCR CDR3 regions from genomic DNA. Extracted genomic DNA from each cell subset was spread evenly across all wells of several immunoSEQ 96-well plates, with each plate serving as a replicate. For sorted subsets, around 0.2 ug genomic DNA, equal to tens of thousands of T cell genomes, was loaded into each replicate PCR. Purified libraries were measured with a Qubit 3.0 fluorometer, size-checked on a Bioanalyzer 2100, and measured again with the KAPA Library Quantification kit. Every immunoSEQ 96-well plate was sequenced on a dedicated single-read 150-cycle Illumina NextSeq 550 flow cell. Concerning the study's data processing: Because the immunoSEQ output held only junctional sequences and lacked quality scores, the filtering could not match the filtering applied to full-length reads. Sequences were annotated with PyIR, a Python wrapper for IgBLAST v1.9, and V/J genes and CDR3 were assigned using IMGT germline references. Any read was removed if the V/J assignment was weak (E-value above 1e-6), the CDR3 was missing, or the read contained stop codons, out-of-frame junctions, or ambiguous translated residues. V3J clonotypes were defined as sequences sharing an identical inferred V gene, J gene, and CDR3 amino acid sequence. The percentage overlap between two repertoires was calculated by dividing the number of shared unique clonotypes by the size of the smaller repertoire. Three approaches were used to assess repertoire richness: RTK rarefaction, the Chao1 estimator, and Recon v2.1 estimates of unobserved clonotypes. OLGA was used to compute generation probabilities for all TCRbeta clonotypes that the gDNA method yielded from four donors. Entries here come from immuneACCESS through TCRdb and include only in-frame sequences with V and J called. Some clones fail to appear in such tables; in the studies checked, an unresolved V gene covers under half of the shortfall, and the cause of the remainder is unknown. The V and J calls and the clone size are those of that table, but D and trimming were determined from the DNA. The table for this sample lists over 75,000 clones; over 60% of them were counted only once. Of the sample, 50% falls within the top ten clones.

Note on this clone: This receptor's antigen is unknown. Base-call qualities are not available, and no considerably larger clone is one nucleotide away.

The germline V gene provides CDR1 SGHTA and CDR2 FQGNSA. The CDR3 runs 15 amino acids, cysteine and phenylalanine included. CDR3 DNA is the only sequence kept; it has 45 bases, read in frame from the first base. Compared with germline, V lacks 6 bases and J lacks 5 bases; bases without a gene match: 10. Donors were healthy HIV-negative adults with no recently reported acute infections or vaccinations. Every donor was a Caucasian adult living in Nashville, Tennessee, USA. CD8 memory samples consisted of magnetically selected CD45RO+ cells combined with CCR7-negative CD45RA+ effector memory (TemRA) cells. Blood was obtained by leukapheresis, after which PBMCs were separated by Ficoll-Histopaque density gradient centrifugation and cryopreserved in liquid nitrogen vapor phase. Analytical flow cytometry was used to check the purity and quantity of each magnetically sorted T cell population. Genomic DNA was isolated from every sorted fraction and measured by UV absorbance on a Nanodrop 2000c.

The TCR was taken from a man aged 25 to 45 in good health. The sequencing sample was made of memory CD8+ T cells sorted from blood. The sample's cell subset or site label, in plain terms: CD45RO+ cells pooled with CCR7-negative TemRA cells. This receptor chain uses TRBV7-2 and TRBJ1-5; 7 central bases correspond to TRBD1. The DNA is as follows: TGTGCCAGCAGTCCCCGGGCAGGGGGGGATCAGCCCCAGCATTTT. Its protein product is CASSPRAGGDQPQHF.